This T cell receptor beta chain stems from a study of cytomegalovirus exposure and HLA in healthy donors. With 60 Vbeta and 13 Jbeta primers, the PCR was carried out. Clones were read by immunoSEQ multiplex PCR, and TCRdb kept only the in-frame ones, dropping some. The table includes around 130,000 clones, about 86% detected once. Findings and caveats of the study: Later analysis identified about 18,000 TCR beta sequences associated with HLA alleles, using a false discovery rate threshold of 0.05. Through in vitro validation, a few CMV-associated chains were shown to be specific for CMV antigens.

In regard to this clone: Its cognate antigen is unknown.

The CDR3 totals 15 residues. Germline CDR1 MRHNA, CDR2 SNTAGT. V shed 6 bases, J shed 4 bases, and the junction held 5 bases outside the gene matches. The TCR sequence derives from a man between 18 and 35 years old in good health and CMV-seronegative. The chain has TRBV6-4 and TRBJ2-2; 10 nucleotides match TRBD1. Input material: PBMCs. CDR3 in amino acids: CASSRTGGSTGELFF. The CDR3 nucleotides read TGTGCCAGCAGCAGGACAGGGGGTTCCACCGGGGAGCTGTTTTTT.